These T cell receptor beta chains were read from a single sample in a study of CD8 T cells in Susac syndrome. Via MiXCR, TCRdb re-called the immunoSEQ multiplex PCR reads, giving one row per CDR3 protein. This table has under 550,000 distinct CDR3 sequences, approximately 85% appearing once. Input material: CD8+ T cells from PBMCs. The receptors here all came from a human donor with multiple sclerosis. Both conserved end residues are part of each CDR3. Fields, in order: J gene, V gene, CDR3 protein.

>TRBJ1-1|TRBV4-1
CASSSYDVGPLNTEAFF
>TRBJ2-5|TRBV9
CASRKGQGAGETQYF
>TRBJ2-1|TRBV9
CASSVEGTNRDRGRNEQFF
>TRBJ2-7|TRBV11-2
CASRRWHEQYF
>TRBJ2-1|TRBV5-4
CASSFASGGADEQFF
>TRBJ2-5|TRBV29-1
CSVVIGEETQYF
>TRBJ2-7|TRBV5-5
CASSLDGDYEQYF
>TRBJ1-3|TRBV19
CASSFMGISGNTIYF
>TRBJ2-7|TRBV4-1
CASSQGQRTYEQYF
>TRBJ1-1|TRBV30
CAWTTGTGGTEAFF
>TRBJ2-4|TRBV27
CASSSTSAKNIQYF
>TRBJ2-7|TRBV6-1
CASSAPSGTGFYEQYF
>TRBJ2-3|TRBV20-1
CSARDRGQATDTQYF
>TRBJ2-7|TRBV5-1
CASSSHGGQSYEQYF
>TRBJ2-3|TRBV6-2/TRBV6-3
CASSYSSQVVGLAGAPSTDTQYF
>TRBJ1-1|TRBV30
CAWSEGVRPLF
>TRBJ1-1|TRBV24-1
CATSDPGGEAFF
>TRBJ2-5|TRBV30
CACFNPTGHQETQYF
>TRBJ1-5|TRBV4-1
CASSQGPYSNQPQHF
>TRBJ2-3|TRBV20-1
CSARDRSGTSGREGTDTQYF
>TRBJ1-2|TRBV20-1
CSARSRASLNYGYTF
>TRBJ1-1|TRBV28
CASSFADSMNTEAFF
>TRBJ2-1|TRBV7-7
CASSPSGPGSSYNEQFF
>TRBJ1-6|TRBV12-2
CASRWVVVGNYNSPLHF
>TRBJ2-7|TRBV7-6
CASSLERANSYEQYF
>TRBJ1-1|TRBV19
CASSLLGQGFEIRTEAFF
>TRBJ2-2|TRBV30
CAWRNRGGSGELFF
>TRBJ2-7|TRBV27
CASSLSAGTYEQYF
>TRBJ1-1|TRBV6-1
CASSHTGGYTEAFF
>TRBJ2-4|TRBV6-2/TRBV6-3
CASSYSRYKTEVAKNIQYF
>TRBJ2-6|TRBV10-3
CAINPGSSGANVLTF
>TRBJ2-1|TRBV19
CASSIGPTNEQFF
>TRBJ1-2|TRBV4-1
CASSQVAGDTNYGYTF
>TRBJ1-4|TRBV5-1
CASSPYRDSDEKLFF
>TRBJ1-5|TRBV4-1
CASSQEGQGAQPQHF
>TRBJ2-6|TRBV12-3/TRBV12-4
CASSPVDSGANVLTF
>TRBJ1-2|TRBV20-1
CSARSLGTGDLRYGYTF
>TRBJ2-3|TRBV5-1
CASSSRERDGVDTQYF
>TRBJ1-4|TRBV6-1
CASTGQAATNEKLFF
>TRBJ1-1|TRBV19
CASSIGQDYTEAFF
>TRBJ2-1|TRBV7-9
CASSPVAGEGEQFF
>TRBJ1-5|TRBV7-9
CASSPTGSGHQPQHF